This T cell receptor beta chain was recorded in a study of shared clonotypes between healthy human individuals. Produced via immunoSEQ multiplex PCR; TCRdb's table is partial and in-frame only. Of roughly 2.5 million clones in the sample, roughly nine tenths were seen once. V was clipped by 1 base and J by 12 bases, with 12 bases between them. CDR3 size: 13 residues. Germline V gene lookup returns CDR1 LGHNA and CDR2 YSLEER. Sequenced: naive CD4+ T cells sorted from blood. Subset here: CD45RA+ positively selected. The clonotype originates from a man aged 18-30 years in good health. This chain connects TRBV4-3 to TRBJ1-4; D not certain. CDR3 sequence (DNA): TGCGCCAGCAGCCAAGGAAGGCGGGGAGAACTGTTTTTT. Its protein product is CASSQGRRGELFF.